These 14 T cell receptor beta chains were sequenced from one sample in a study of T cell responses to AZD1222 COVID-19 vaccine. Sequencing used immunoSEQ multiplex PCR; TCRdb keeps in-frame clones, though not all of them. Seen here are approximately 150,000 clones, 85% to 90% observed once, and the top ten hold more than 4%. The sample in question was peripheral blood, obtained 28 days after the second AZD1222 dose. The receptors originated from an adult who received the AZD1222 COVID-19 vaccine.

Here the CDR3 reads CASSIGVSGLAAFF. CDR3 sequence (DNA): TGTGCCAGTAGTATCGGGGTCTCGGGGCTGGCAGCTTTCTTT. The chain couples TRBV19 to TRBJ1-1; D may be TRBD1 (5 bases). This CDR3 region has 14 residues. From germline, CDR1 is LNHDA and CDR2 SQIVND (reference sequence). V dropped 3 bases and J dropped 10 bases, with 18 bases sitting between them.

CDR3 sequence: CASGRLAGRTKGGELFF. The CDR3 nucleotides read TGTGCCAGCGGCCGACTAGCGGGGCGTACCAAAGGCGGGGAGCTGTTTTTT. The V gene is TRBV27, the J gene TRBJ2-2, with 11 bases identical to TRBD2. This CDR3 spans 17 amino acids. Losses at the gene ends were 8 bases for V and 7 bases for J; bases not matched to a gene: 15. Germline lookup yields CDR1 MNHEY and CDR2 SMNVEV (reference sequence).

The J gene is TRBJ1-5, the V gene TRBV19; TRBD1 agrees at 7 bases. This CDR3 is built from 15 residues. The J segment lost 5 bases and the V segment lost 6 bases, leaving 10 bases of the junction unmatched. Germline V CDR1 and CDR2: LNHDA, SQIVND (reference sequence). The CDR3 DNA reads as TGTGCCAGTAGCCCTATGGGACAGACTGATCAGCCCCAGCATTTT. Translated: CASSPMGQTDQPQHF.

The chain combines TRBV30 with TRBJ1-4; D is ambiguous. V was shortened by 3 bases and J by 3 bases, with 14 bases between the two germline ends. The CDR3 has 15 residues. Germline V gives CDR1 GTSNPN, CDR2 SVGIG (reference sequence). This CDR3 reads CAWRGKGRANEKLFF. CDR3 sequence (DNA): TGTGCCTGGAGGGGTAAGGGAAGGGCTAATGAAAAACTGTTTTTT. Filled out from reference TRBV30 and TRBJ1-4, the complete variable domain reads SQTIHQWPATLVQPVGSPLSLECTVEGTSNPNLYWYRQAAGRGLQLLFYSVGIGQISSEVPQNLSASRPQDRQFILSSKKLLLSDSGFYLCAWRGKGRANEKLFFGSGTQLSVL.

CDR3 nucleotides: TGTGCCAGCAGCTTGCAGGCAGCGCACAATCAGCCCCAGCATTTT. It encodes CASSLQAAHNQPQHF. The rearrangement links TRBV5-8 to TRBJ1-5; no reliable D call. The CDR3 is 15 amino acids. The ends were cut back, 1 base at V and 3 bases at J, with 11 bases in the middle. Germline V gives CDR1 SGHTS, CDR2 YDEGEE. Complete variable domain (other parts from reference TRBV5-8 and TRBJ1-5): EAGVTQSPTHLIKTRGQQATLRCSPISGHTSVYWYQQALGLGLQFLLWYDEGEERNRGNFPPRFSGRQFPNYSSELNVNALELEDSALYLCASSLQAAHNQPQHFGDGTRLSIL.

The chain links TRBV7-2 to TRBJ1-5; D gene uncertain. The CDR3 runs 13 residues. Germline assignment: CDR1 SGHTA and CDR2 FQGNSA. V lost 1 base and J lost 11, with 12 bases in between. The chain's CDR3 is CASSLGPVLAQHF. CDR3 coding DNA: TGTGCCAGCAGCTTAGGTCCGGTTTTGGCCCAGCATTTT.

This clone has just a few counts. V is TRBV6-6 and J is TRBJ2-1; 14 bases fit TRBD2. CDR3 length: 16 residues. Germline V gives CDR1 MNHNY, CDR2 SVGAGI (reference sequence). V was clipped by 4 bases and J by 10 bases; unmatched bases: 9. The CDR3 spells CASSFRLAGGQEEQFF. Written as DNA, the CDR3 is TGTGCCAGCAGTTTCCGACTAGCGGGGGGGCAAGAGGAGCAGTTCTTC.

V is TRBV6-1 and J is TRBJ1-5; TRBD1 matches at 7 bases. This CDR3 has 12 residues. Germline V gives CDR1 MNHNS, CDR2 SASEGT. The V gene end was trimmed by 8 bases and the J gene end by 9 bases; junction bases not matched to a gene: 7. CDR3 sequence: CASLTGMGPQHF. The CDR3 DNA reads as TGTGCCAGCCTGACAGGGATGGGGCCCCAGCATTTT.

A few counts support this clone. The chain combines TRBV7-9 with TRBJ1-5; no reliable D call. CDR1 and CDR2 (germline): SEHNR, FQNEAQ (reference sequence). This CDR3 spans 15 amino acids. Deletions cut 5 bases from V and 7 bases from J, with 18 bases between. The CDR3 nucleotides read TGTGCCAGCAGCCCCCCCGATGCTGCCTCGCAGCCCCAGCATTTT. Translation: CASSPPDAASQPQHF.

The gene calls are TRBV18 and TRBJ1-5; 8 bases align to TRBD1. Germline CDR1 and CDR2: KGHSH and LQKENI. The CDR3 has 15 residues. The V segment lost 3 bases and the J segment 4 bases; nucleotides outside the gene matches: 5. CDR3 loop: CASSPSGGENQPQHF. The CDR3 DNA is TGTGCCAGCTCACCTTCAGGGGGCGAGAATCAGCCCCAGCATTTT.

The chain carries TRBV5-6 and TRBJ1-5; no clear D gene. Trimming took off 4 bases at V and 5 bases at J, with 13 bases between the two ends. Germline assignment: CDR1 SGHDT and CDR2 YYEEEE. CDR3 length equals 14 residues. The CDR3 spells CASSPNPGHQPQHF. CDR3 bases: TGTGCCAGCAGCCCGAATCCGGGTCATCAGCCCCAGCATTTT.

V gene TRBV7-9 combines with J gene TRBJ1-1; D unresolved. The V gene's germline CDR1 is SEHNR and CDR2 FQNEAQ (reference sequence). Trimming left V 3 bases short and J 10 bases short, with 12 bases between. This CDR3 region has 12 residues. The CDR3 DNA reads as TGTGCCAGCAGCTTTTCGGATCTGGGAGCTTTCTTT. Its protein is CASSFSDLGAFF.

The chain is built from TRBV11-2 and TRBJ2-2; 7 positions agree with TRBD1. The junction had 9 bases not matched to a gene; V was cut back by 4 bases and J by 7 bases. Looked up from germline, CDR1 is SGHAT and CDR2 is FQNNGV. The CDR3 sequence is 15 residues long. The chain's CDR3 is CASSSTGTEVGELFF. The CDR3 DNA sequence: TGTGCCAGCAGCTCGACCGGGACAGAGGTCGGGGAGCTGTTTTTT.

The genes are TRBV4-1 and TRBJ1-5; D is undetermined. The CDR3 length is 13 residues. In germline, CDR1 is MGHRA, CDR2 YSYEKL. The ends were cut back, 0 bases at V and 7 bases at J, with 7 bases in the middle. CDR3 nucleotides: TGCGCCAGCAGCCAAGATAACCGCCAGCCCCAGCATTTT. Translating it yields CASSQDNRQPQHF.